This TCR beta chain was captured in a study of blood T cell repertoires in COVID-19. Study background: Acute and convalescent COVID-19 samples came from the United States, Italy and Spain. From T cells, B-cell-depleted T cells, or PBMCs came the material, which was cDNA or gDNA.

The authors' processing: Reference gene primer amplification gave nucleated cell count estimates. Sequencing used immunoSEQ multiplex PCR; TCRdb keeps in-frame clones, though not all of them. Clone size and the V and J calls come from that table; the DNA yielded D and trimming. This table holds about 670,000 clones, 70% to 90% found once. This CDR3 spans 15 amino acids. V was trimmed by 7 bases and J by 1 base, leaving 16 bases between them. Germline loops: CDR1 MDHEN, CDR2 SYDVKM. The chain employs TRBV28 and TRBJ1-1, with a weak D call TRBD1 (5 bases). This sequence originates from a woman aged 18-29 years with acute or convalescent COVID-19. The sequencing sample was made of peripheral blood. CDR3: CASTFMPGWNTEAFF. CDR3 in DNA: TGTGCCAGCACCTTTATGCCAGGGTGGAACACTGAAGCTTTCTTT.